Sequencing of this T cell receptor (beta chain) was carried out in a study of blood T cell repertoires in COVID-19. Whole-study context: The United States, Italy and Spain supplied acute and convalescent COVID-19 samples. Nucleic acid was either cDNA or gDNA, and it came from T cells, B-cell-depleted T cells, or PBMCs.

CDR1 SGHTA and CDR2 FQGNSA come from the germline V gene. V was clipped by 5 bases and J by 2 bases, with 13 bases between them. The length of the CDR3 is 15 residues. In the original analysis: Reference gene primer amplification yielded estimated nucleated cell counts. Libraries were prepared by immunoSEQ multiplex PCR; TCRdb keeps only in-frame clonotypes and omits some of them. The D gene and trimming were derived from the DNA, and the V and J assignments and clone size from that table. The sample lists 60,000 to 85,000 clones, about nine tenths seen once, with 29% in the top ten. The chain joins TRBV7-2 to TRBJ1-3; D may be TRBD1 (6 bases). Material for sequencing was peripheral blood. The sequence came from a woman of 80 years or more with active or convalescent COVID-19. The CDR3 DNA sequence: TGTGCCAGCAGCCTAAACAGGGATCCTGGAAACACCATATATTTT. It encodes CASSLNRDPGNTIYF.